Presented here are 11 T cell receptor beta chains from one specimen sequenced in a study of T cells in localized non-small cell lung cancer. Only in-frame clones appear in the TCRdb table, and some are missing; sequencing was by immunoSEQ multiplex PCR. The table lists 4,500 to 5,000 clones, roughly 28% of them singletons. The source was lung tumor tissue, collected before any cancer treatment. Receptors were obtained from a man aged 35 to 69 with stage III squamous cell lung carcinoma.

This clone is medium-sized by share. The J gene is TRBJ1-6, the V gene TRBV12-5; D possibly corresponds to TRBD1 (5 bases). This CDR3 has 14 residues. Germline V gene data show CDR1 as LGHNT and CDR2 as FRNRAP. In DNA, the CDR3 is TGTGCCAGCAAAGCCGGGGGTAATAATTCACCCCTCCACTTT. This codes for CASKAGGNNSPLHF.

A remark on this clone: Mismatch with germline at one junction end may stem from a read error. The chain links TRBV14 to TRBJ2-5; the D is unclear. Germline lookup yields CDR1 SGHDN and CDR2 FVKESK. There are 14 residues in the CDR3. The DNA of the CDR3 is TGTGCCAACAGCCAAGAAGAAAGGTTTGAGACCCAGTACTTC. Translation gives CANSQEERFETQYF.

There are a few counts of this clone. This rearrangement joins TRBV6-8 to TRBJ2-7, with 8 bases lining up with TRBD1. The ends lost 5 bases at V and 1 base at J; junction bases unmatched: 13. The germline CDR1 and CDR2 sequences are MNHGY and SAAAGT. This CDR3 contains 17 residues. This CDR3 is CASSRAPGTGNSYEQYF. The CDR3 DNA sequence: TGTGCCAGCAGTAGAGCCCCGGGGACAGGCAATTCCTACGAGCAGTACTTC.

The sample holds a few counts of this clone. The gene calls are TRBV11-3 and TRBJ1-5; TRBD1 might be the D (5 bases). The CDR3 covers 14 residues. Germline V gene sequence: CDR1 SGHNT, CDR2 YENEEA. Trimming left V 5 bases short and J 3 bases short, with 11 bases between. CDR3 sequence: CASSPQGANQPQHF. The DNA for the CDR3 is TGTGCCAGCAGCCCCCAGGGTGCCAATCAGCCCCAGCATTTT.

This clone was picked up a small number of times. The chain links TRBV6-1 to TRBJ2-5; 8 positions match TRBD2. The CDR3 has 17 amino acids. CDR1 MNHNS and CDR2 SASEGT come from the germline V gene. J gave up 3 bases and V 0 bases, and 9 bases lay outside the gene matches. CDR3 sequence (DNA): TGTGCCAGCAGTGAAGCGCCCCCGGGGGGGGCAAAAGAGACCCAGTACTTC. Its translation: CASSEAPPGGAKETQYF.

This clone was recorded a few times. The chain carries TRBV19 and TRBJ1-4, with 10 bases aligning to TRBD1. Germline CDR1 reads LNHDA; CDR2 reads SQIVND (reference sequence). With 5 bases clipped from V and 5 bases from J, the junction kept 5 bases outside the gene matches. The CDR3 covers 15 residues. CDR3 loop: CASSGTGARNEKLFF. The CDR3 DNA reads as TGTGCCAGTAGTGGGACAGGGGCCCGGAATGAAAAACTGTTTTTT.

This chain connects TRBV6-8 to TRBJ1-4, with TRBD1 matching 8 bases. Germline CDR1 and CDR2: MNHGY and SAAAGT. The CDR3 length is 15 residues. After removal of 7 bases from V and 8 bases from J, the junction contained 12 bases not matched to a gene. The CDR3 is CASKLGGQGGEKLFF. CDR3 bases: TGTGCCAGCAAATTGGGAGGACAGGGCGGAGAAAAACTGTTTTTT.

The chain is built from TRBV6-8 and TRBJ2-3, with D perhaps TRBD2 (6 bases). Trimming left V 8 bases short and J 3 bases short, with 9 bases between. The CDR3 loop spans 12 amino acids. The germline V gene has CDR1 MNHGY and CDR2 SAAAGT. This CDR3 is CASLEGTDTQYF. CDR3 DNA: TGTGCCAGCTTGGAGGGGACAGATACGCAGTATTTT.

The V and J genes are TRBV28 and TRBJ1-3; possible D gene TRBD1, 5 bases. The CDR3 is 16 amino acids. From germline, CDR1 is MDHEN and CDR2 SYDVKM. Trimming stripped 5 bases from V and 0 bases from J, with 14 bases between. CDR3 protein: CASSPPGLRSGNTIYF. CDR3 DNA: TGTGCCAGCAGTCCGCCGGGACTCCGCTCTGGAAACACCATATATTTT.

The CDR3 DNA reads TGTGCCAGCAGCCAAGGAGTCAATGCCAACAACGTTCCAGGGATCGTTTCCTACGAGCAGTACTTC. This sequence encodes CASSQGVNANNVPGIVSYEQYF. The rearrangement links TRBV14 to TRBJ2-7, with D possibly TRBD1 on 5 matching bases. The V and J ends lost 1 base and 1 base respectively, with 32 bases between them. The CDR3 extends over 22 amino acids. Per the germline V gene, CDR1 is SGHDN and CDR2 is FVKESK.

Concerning this clone: With a much larger clone just one base away, this may be a read error. The gene calls are TRBV10-3 and TRBJ2-6; D is tentatively TRBD1 or TRBD2 (5 bases each). Germline CDR1 ENHRY, CDR2 SYGVKD. The CDR3 contains 17 residues. CDR3 sequence: CAAPTGATTSGANVLTF. Here the CDR3 DNA reads TGTGCCGCACCCACCGGGGCTACAACCTCTGGGGCCAACGTCCTGACTTTT.